Listed below are T cell receptor beta chains from one sample, sequenced in a study of beta chain features in type 1 diabetes. Measured with immunoSEQ multiplex PCR; TCRdb has only the in-frame clones, and not every one. This table has approximately 600,000 clones, under 15% appearing once. The source material was naive CD4+ T cells from blood. The receptors derive from a man aged 30 to 45 with type 1 diabetes. Each CDR3 is given with its conserved first and last residue. D genes are given only for firm matches. Size tells how often a clone was seen (once, few, many) or the class of an expanded clone, and some rows leave it out.

J: TRBJ1-2
size: NA
V: TRBV27
D: NA
CDR3: CASSSVSRKLYGYTF
DNA: TGTGCCAGCAGTTCTGTATCACGGAAGCTCTATGGCTACACCTTC

J: TRBJ1-5
size: few
V: TRBV30
D: TRBD1
CDR3: CAWSTGTGGFNQPQHF
DNA: TGTGCCTGGAGCACCGGGACAGGGGGCTTCAATCAGCCCCAGCATTTT

J: TRBJ1-2
size: few
V: TRBV5-6
D: TRBD1
CDR3: CASSPTGNYGYTF
DNA: TGTGCCAGCAGTCCGACAGGGAATTATGGCTACACCTTC

J: TRBJ1-1
size: NA
V: TRBV2
D: NA
CDR3: CASSNQQNTEAFF
DNA: TGTGCCAGCAGTAATCAGCAGAACACTGAAGCTTTCTTT

J: TRBJ2-5
size: NA
V: TRBV14
D: NA
CDR3: CASSQELWGRETQYF
DNA: TGTGCCAGCAGCCAAGAATTGTGGGGAAGGGAGACCCAGTACTTC

J: TRBJ2-2
size: NA
V: TRBV28
D: NA
CDR3: CASPSPSGELFF
DNA: TGTGCCAGCCCATCCCCATCCGGGGAGCTGTTTTTT

J: TRBJ2-7
size: few
V: TRBV20-1
D: NA
CDR3: CSAREPYEQYF
DNA: TGCAGTGCTAGAGAACCCTACGAGCAGTACTTC

J: TRBJ2-1
size: NA
V: TRBV5-4
D: TRBD2
CDR3: CASGGTSGYNEQFF
DNA: TGTGCCAGCGGGGGGACTAGCGGTTACAATGAGCAGTTCTTC

J: TRBJ1-4
size: few
V: TRBV11-2
D: TRBD1
CDR3: CASSFLLGTGVETNEKLFF
DNA: TGTGCCAGCAGCTTCTTACTCGGGACAGGGGTCGAAACTAATGAAAAACTGTTTTTT

J: TRBJ2-3
size: NA
V: TRBV11-3
D: TRBD2
CDR3: CASSLSGGLADTQYF
DNA: TGTGCCAGCAGTCTTAGCGGGGGGCTGGCAGATACGCAGTATTTT

J: TRBJ2-5
size: NA
V: TRBV9
D: NA
CDR3: CASSVRGAQETQYF
DNA: TGTGCCAGCAGCGTACGAGGGGCCCAAGAGACCCAGTACTTC

J: TRBJ2-3
size: few
V: TRBV7-2
D: NA
CDR3: CASSLGPGVTDTQYF
DNA: TGTGCCAGCAGCTTAGGCCCCGGAGTCACGGATACGCAGTATTTT

J: TRBJ1-2
size: NA
V: TRBV6-6
D: NA
CDR3: CASKDGNYGYTF
DNA: TGTGCCAGCAAAGATGGGAACTATGGCTACACCTTC

J: TRBJ1-2
size: NA
V: TRBV9
D: NA
CDR3: CASSTGGWEGGYTF
DNA: TGTGCCAGCAGCACTGGTGGCTGGGAGGGTGGCTACACCTTC

J: TRBJ1-2
size: NA
V: TRBV27
D: NA
CDR3: CASSSRQANGYTF
DNA: TGTGCCAGCAGTTCTCGACAGGCTAATGGCTACACCTTC

J: TRBJ2-5
size: NA
V: TRBV7-2
D: NA
CDR3: CASSLVPGKETQYF
DNA: TGTGCCAGCAGCTTAGTTCCGGGTAAAGAGACCCAGTACTTC

J: TRBJ2-5
size: NA
V: TRBV7-8
D: NA
CDR3: CASRNETQYF
DNA: TGTGCCAGCAGAAATGAGACCCAGTACTTC

J: TRBJ2-6
size: NA
V: TRBV7-2
D: NA
CDR3: CASSLGTGDVLTF
DNA: TGTGCCAGCAGCTTAGGTACGGGCGACGTCCTGACTTTC

J: TRBJ2-1
size: few
V: TRBV9
D: NA
CDR3: CASSVHVDSYNEQFF
DNA: TGTGCCAGCAGCGTTCACGTGGACTCCTACAATGAGCAGTTCTTC

J: TRBJ2-7
size: few
V: TRBV28
D: NA
CDR3: CASRTSTRSYEQYF
DNA: TGTGCCAGCAGAACCTCAACCCGCAGCTACGAGCAGTACTTC

J: TRBJ1-5
size: NA
V: TRBV9
D: NA
CDR3: CASSVDGNQPQHF
DNA: TGTGCCAGCAGCGTAGATGGCAATCAGCCCCAGCATTTT

J: TRBJ2-3
size: many
V: TRBV23-1
D: NA
CDR3: CASSQSSGPLTDTQYF
DNA: TGCGCCAGCAGTCAATCTAGCGGTCCCCTCACAGATACGCAGTATTTT

J: TRBJ1-6
size: NA
V: TRBV7-9
D: NA
CDR3: CASSPETGSSPLHF
DNA: TGTGCCAGCAGCCCGGAGACAGGCAGTTCACCCCTCCACTTT

J: TRBJ2-2
size: NA
V: TRBV25-1
D: NA
CDR3: CATRGREKEHTGELFF
DNA: TGTGCCACCCGGGGAAGGGAGAAGGAACACACCGGGGAGCTGTTTTTT

J: TRBJ2-3
size: few
V: TRBV5-4
D: TRBD2
CDR3: CASSQYPGLALRSSTDTQYF
DNA: TGTGCCAGCAGCCAGTACCCGGGACTAGCGCTCCGTTCTAGCACAGATACGCAGTATTTT

J: TRBJ2-7
size: NA
V: TRBV29-1
D: NA
CDR3: CSVHPQGGEQYF
DNA: TGCAGCGTCCATCCCCAGGGCGGCGAGCAGTACTTC

J: TRBJ2-5
size: few
V: TRBV7-2
D: TRBD2
CDR3: CASTMAGGVRGETQYF
DNA: TGTGCCAGCACAATGGCGGGGGGAGTTCGCGGAGAGACCCAGTACTTC

J: TRBJ2-1
size: NA
V: TRBV4-3
D: NA
CDR3: CASSQEARGSFEPGAGEQFF
DNA: TGCGCCAGCAGCCAAGAAGCTAGAGGGTCGTTCGAACCGGGAGCAGGTGAGCAGTTCTTC

J: TRBJ1-6
size: NA
V: TRBV15
D: NA
CDR3: CATSRDRAKTGANSPLHF
DNA: TGTGCCACCAGCAGAGATAGAGCAAAGACGGGGGCTAATTCACCCCTCCACTTT

J: TRBJ2-6
size: NA
V: TRBV4-3
D: NA
CDR3: CASSQGVKGSGANVLTF
DNA: TGCGCCAGCAGCCAAGGAGTGAAGGGCTCTGGGGCCAACGTCCTGACTTTC

J: TRBJ1-1
size: NA
V: TRBV7-2
D: NA
CDR3: CASSLEQTNTEAFF
DNA: TGTGCCAGCAGCTTAGAACAGACGAACACTGAAGCTTTCTTT

J: TRBJ1-1
size: few
V: TRBV10-3
D: NA
CDR3: CAVSGLGGDTEAFF
DNA: TGTGCCGTCTCGGGCCTCGGTGGGGATACTGAAGCTTTCTTT

J: TRBJ1-5
size: NA
V: TRBV2
D: TRBD1
CDR3: CASSGTGGGNQPQHF
DNA: TGTGCCAGCAGTGGGACAGGGGGCGGCAATCAGCCCCAGCATTTT

J: TRBJ2-1
size: NA
V: TRBV30
D: TRBD1
CDR3: CAWSAGQGSYNEQFF
DNA: TGTGCCTGGAGTGCGGGACAGGGGAGCTACAATGAGCAGTTCTTC

J: TRBJ2-2
size: few
V: TRBV14
D: NA
CDR3: CASGRQENTGELFF
DNA: TGTGCCAGCGGACGACAGGAAAACACCGGGGAGCTGTTTTTT

J: TRBJ2-7
size: few
V: TRBV7-9
D: NA
CDR3: CASSFEWEDEQYF
DNA: TGTGCCAGCAGCTTCGAGTGGGAGGACGAGCAGTACTTC

J: TRBJ2-3
size: few
V: TRBV28
D: NA
CDR3: CASRGGLHSTDTQYF
DNA: TGTGCCAGCAGGGGTGGACTACACAGCACAGATACGCAGTATTTT

J: TRBJ2-7
size: NA
V: TRBV18
D: NA
CDR3: CASSPAYEQYF
DNA: TGTGCCAGCTCACCCGCCTACGAGCAGTACTTC

J: TRBJ1-6
size: NA
V: TRBV19
D: TRBD1
CDR3: CASSDTGGSPLHF
DNA: TGTGCCAGTAGTGATACAGGGGGTTCACCCCTCCACTTT

J: TRBJ2-3
size: few
V: TRBV7-9
D: TRBD2
CDR3: CASSLVGTSGDTQYF
DNA: TGTGCCAGCAGCTTGGTTGGGACTAGCGGGGATACGCAGTATTTT

J: TRBJ2-7
size: NA
V: TRBV7-2
D: NA
CDR3: CASSLMGSEQYF
DNA: TGTGCCAGCAGCTTAATGGGTTCCGAGCAGTACTTC

J: TRBJ1-2
size: few
V: TRBV30
D: NA
CDR3: CAWSISVYGYTF
DNA: TGTGCCTGGAGTATCAGTGTCTATGGCTACACCTTC

J: TRBJ1-6
size: NA
V: TRBV27
D: NA
CDR3: CASSFGGQNSPLHF
DNA: TGTGCCAGCAGTTTTGGTGGACAGAATTCACCCCTCCACTTT

J: TRBJ2-7
size: few
V: TRBV28
D: NA
CDR3: CASTREAEQYF
DNA: TGTGCCAGCACAAGGGAGGCGGAGCAGTACTTC

J: TRBJ2-7
size: few
V: TRBV28
D: NA
CDR3: CASSLAGREQYF
DNA: TGTGCCAGCAGCCTAGCAGGCAGGGAGCAGTACTTC

J: TRBJ1-5
size: NA
V: TRBV27
D: TRBD1
CDR3: CATQGPPGTEYSNQPQHF
DNA: TGTGCCACCCAGGGCCCCCCCGGGACAGAGTATAGCAATCAGCCCCAGCATTTT

J: TRBJ1-1
size: NA
V: TRBV11-3
D: NA
CDR3: CASSWAAENTEAFF
DNA: TGTGCCAGCAGTTGGGCTGCCGAGAACACTGAAGCTTTCTTT